The 29 T cell receptor beta chains reported below all come from one sample, sequenced in a study of low-dose radiotherapy and immunotherapy resistance in tumors (dated by TCRdb to 2022 to 2024). TCRdb records Illumina HiSeq 2500 as the sequencer. To make first-strand cDNA, Superscript III was used along with a set of TRAV- and TRBV-specific primers so that both the TCRalpha and TCRbeta chains were covered. TCRs were amplified for about 19 PCR cycles with Phusion, using a constant-region primer paired with the adapter attached to the V primers. TCRdb redid the processing of the public reads, applying fastp at Q25 and MiXCR, and retained in-frame beta chains. Under each unique CDR3 protein, matching rows form one entry showing the most common genes and DNA. The sample table lists tens of thousands of distinct CDR3 sequences, roughly a sixth of them with a count of one. The ten top clones hold 2.8% of the sample.

Interpreted using the paper, the time point label stands for: before trial treatment. Sequenced here: PBMCs, sampled before treatment. The source of these receptors is a male donor with prostate cancer.

At least ten counts were recorded for this clonotype. V usage is TRBV12-3 or TRBV12-4 and J usage is TRBJ2-1; perhaps D is TRBD1 or TRBD2 (6 bases each). V was trimmed by 8 bases and J by 0 bases, leaving 17 bases between them. The CDR3 has 16 amino acids. The DNA for the CDR3 is TGTGCCAGCCTCCGGGGGCAGACGAGCTCCTACAATGAGCAGTTCTTC. Its translation: CASLRGQTSSYNEQFF.

This clonotype was seen ten or more times. The chain joins TRBV6-5 to TRBJ1-2; D not certain. CDR3 length: 13 residues. Looked up from germline, CDR1 is MNHEY and CDR2 is SVGAGI. The ends were cut back, 2 bases at V and 4 bases at J, with 8 bases in the middle. DNA of the CDR3: TGTGCCAGCAGTTACCCGGGAAGCTATGGCTACACCTTC. Translating gives CASSYPGSYGYTF.

As for this clonotype: With only one base between it and a far larger clone, this is likely a read error. The chain employs TRBV5-6 and TRBJ2-7; 7 bases are a match to TRBD1. The CDR3 length is 14 residues. Germline loops: CDR1 SGHDT, CDR2 YYEEEE. Germline trimming cut 2 bases from V and 7 bases from J; bases unmatched to any gene: 9. The CDR3 loop reads CASSFLTGWNEQYF. As DNA, the CDR3 is TGTGCCAGCAGCTTCCTGACAGGGTGGAATGAGCAGTACTTC.

This clonotype was observed many times. CDR3 loop: CAWARETQYF. The DNA for the CDR3 is TGTGCCTGGGCCCGAGAGACCCAGTACTTC. V usage is TRBV30 and J usage is TRBJ2-5; D is uncertain. CDR3 length: 10 residues. The germline V gene encodes CDR1 GTSNPN and CDR2 SVGIG (reference sequence). V was cut by 5 bases and J by 4 bases, with 5 bases left in between.

The V and J genes are TRBV28 and TRBJ2-7; TRBD1 matches at 8 bases. V dropped 7 bases and J dropped 9; count of bases not matched to a gene: 17. Germline values: CDR1 MDHEN, CDR2 SYDVKM. The CDR3 totals 15 residues. The chain's CDR3 is CASTDPRQGKFGQYF. CDR3 DNA: TGTGCCAGCACCGATCCGAGACAGGGGAAGTTCGGGCAGTACTTC. Complete variable domain (other parts from reference TRBV28 and TRBJ2-7): DVKVTQSSRYLVKRTGEKVFLECVQDMDHENMFWYRQDPGLGLRLIYFSYDVKMKEKGDIPEGYSVSREKKERFSLILESASTNQTSMYLCASTDPRQGKFGQYFGPGTRLTVT.

In its sample, this clonotype was seen many times. V and J are TRBV6-5 and TRBJ2-7; D might be TRBD1 (6 bases). V gave up 6 bases and J gave up 3 bases, with 15 bases separating them. The CDR3 length is 14 residues. Germline V lookup: CDR1 MNHEY, CDR2 SVGAGI. CDR3 DNA sequence: TGTGCCAGCAGCCGGACAGCATGGGGCTACGAGCAGTACTTC. As protein: CASSRTAWGYEQYF.

This clonotype was seen ten or more times. V usage is TRBV20-1 and J usage is TRBJ2-4; 7 bases line up with TRBD2. Per the germline V gene, CDR1 is DFQATT and CDR2 is SNEGSKA (reference sequence). The CDR3 consists of 18 residues. Germline trimming cut 5 bases from V and 1 base from J; bases unmatched to any gene: 17. The CDR3 nucleotides are TGCAGTGCTCTCCCGCTAAGGTGGGGGGGAGGGGCCAAAAACATTCAGTACTTC. It encodes CSALPLRWGGGAKNIQYF.

This clonotype was detected ten times or more. The chain combines TRBV5-4 with TRBJ2-5; D is unresolved. Germline V gene lookup returns CDR1 SGHNT and CDR2 YYREEE (reference sequence). The CDR3 runs 15 residues. Trimming shortened V by 1 base and J by 2 bases, and 12 bases separated the two germline ends. The CDR3 DNA reads as TGTGCCAGCAGCTTGTTCCCGGGCGTTCAAGAGACCCAGTACTTC. Translated, it gives CASSLFPGVQETQYF.

This clonotype was detected ten times or more. CDR3 amino acids: CASSPIPVASSYNEQFF. CDR3 nucleotide sequence: TGTGCCAGCAGTCCGATCCCCGTAGCCAGCTCCTACAATGAGCAGTTCTTC. The chain uses TRBV27 and TRBJ2-1; D call uncertain. CDR3 length: 17 residues. V lost 5 bases and J 0 bases, leaving 17 bases between the germline ends. CDR1 and CDR2 from the germline V gene are MNHEY and SMNVEV (reference sequence).

This clonotype was recorded many times. The rearrangement uses TRBV7-8 and TRBJ2-7; perhaps TRBD2 as D (6 bases). Germline values: CDR1 SGHVS, CDR2 FQNEAQ. This CDR3 is built from 15 residues. Trimming cost V 0 bases and J 2 bases, with 11 bases left between them. CDR3 amino acids: CASSLAPGGAYEQYF. The CDR3 DNA follows: TGTGCCAGCAGCTTAGCGCCCGGCGGGGCCTACGAGCAGTACTTC.

This clonotype showed up many times. The CDR3 DNA follows: TGTGCCAGCAGTTACGGTGGAAGGGCGGACACTGAAGCTTTCTTT. Translated, it gives CASSYGGRADTEAFF. The genes are TRBV6-1 and TRBJ1-1; D is ambiguous. V was clipped by 5 bases and J by 3 bases, with 16 bases between them. Germline loops: CDR1 MNHNS, CDR2 SASEGT. The CDR3 length is 15 residues.

This clonotype has a count of ten or more. For the CDR3, the DNA is TGTGCCAGCAGCAAAGCCCCGGGACAGAATGAAAAACTGTTTTTT. It translates to CASSKAPGQNEKLFF. The chain carries TRBV21-1 and TRBJ1-4; the table calls TRBD1, which could not be checked here. TRBV21-1 is given as a pseudogene. The CDR3 is made up of 15 amino acids.

This clonotype was seen repeatedly, ten times or more. The chain joins TRBV15 to TRBJ1-1; D is ambiguous. This CDR3 is 12 amino acids long. The V end was cut by 6 bases, the J end by 1 base, with 6 bases between. From germline, CDR1 is LNHNV and CDR2 YYDKDF (reference sequence). The chain's CDR3 is CATRTQNTEAFF. In DNA form, the CDR3 reads TGTGCCACCAGGACACAGAACACTGAAGCTTTCTTT.

This clonotype was recorded many times. V usage is TRBV19 and J usage is TRBJ2-5; D is ambiguous. CDR1 is LNHDA and CDR2 is SQIVND in the germline V gene (reference sequence). The V end lost 2 bases, the J end lost 5 bases, and 3 bases lay between the germline ends. This CDR3 spans 11 amino acids. CDR3 in DNA: TGTGCCAGTAGTATAAAGGAGACCCAGTACTTC. It codes for CASSIKETQYF.

The chain employs TRBV20-1 and TRBJ1-3; a possible D gene is TRBD1 (6 bases). The CDR3 totals 13 residues. Per germline, CDR1 DFQATT and CDR2 SNEGSKA (reference sequence). CDR3: CSARWGGGNTIYF. CDR3 nucleotides: TGCAGCGCCCGGTGGGGGGGCGGAAACACCATATATTTT.

This chain joins TRBV18 and TRBJ2-3; D remains unclear. The CDR3 totals 13 residues. With 4 bases removed from V and 2 bases from J, the gap between germline ends came to 7 bases. Germline CDR1 is KGHSH and CDR2 is LQKENI. DNA for the CDR3: TGTGCCAGCTCACGTACCGCCACAGATACGCAGTATTTT. Amino acids: CASSRTATDTQYF.

This clonotype occurred many times. DNA of the CDR3: TGTGCCTTAGGGCGGGGGGACTCCTACGAGCAGTACTTC. This codes for CALGRGDSYEQYF. This chain uses TRBV10-3 with TRBJ2-7; 8 bases fit TRBD2. This CDR3 comprises 13 residues. Unmatched junction bases numbered 6, after V lost 11 bases and J lost 0 bases. In germline, CDR1 is ENHRY, CDR2 SYGVKD.

This clonotype was counted only a few times. The V gene is TRBV12-3 or TRBV12-4, the J gene TRBJ1-5, with D possibly being TRBD1 (6 bases). V gave up 6 bases and J gave up 5 bases, with 20 bases separating them. This CDR3 is built from 16 residues. The CDR3 bases are TGTGCCAGCAGCCGTCCGACAGCCCCAGGGGATCAGCCCCAGCATTTT. Amino acids: CASSRPTAPGDQPQHF.

Regarding this clonotype: With a far larger clone one base away, a read error is the likely cause. V and J are TRBV11-1 and TRBJ2-6; 7 nucleotides agree with TRBD2. From germline, CDR1 is SGHAT and CDR2 FQDESV (reference sequence). The CDR3 has 18 amino acids. V gave up 5 bases and J gave up 0 bases; unmatched junction bases: 10. CDR3 DNA: TGTGCCAGCAGCGTGAACCGGGGGGAATTCTCTGGGGCCAACGTCCTGACTTTC. This encodes CASSVNRGEFSGANVLTF.

This clonotype was picked up many times. This chain joins TRBV9 and TRBJ1-3; D is ambiguous. V gave up 0 bases and J gave up 4 bases, with 8 bases separating them. The germline gives CDR1 SGDLS, CDR2 YYNGEE. The CDR3 covers 14 residues. CDR3 nucleotides: TGTGCCAGCAGCGTAGATGGCTCCGGAAACACCATATATTTT. It codes for CASSVDGSGNTIYF.

This clonotype occurred many times. The V and J genes are TRBV6-6 and TRBJ2-7; 10 bases align to TRBD1. The CDR3 length is 16 residues. The V segment lost 6 bases and the J segment 2 bases; nucleotides outside the gene matches: 10. Looked up from germline, CDR1 is MNHNY and CDR2 is SVGAGI (reference sequence). CDR3 sequence (DNA): TGTGCCAGCAGCCCCCCCGGACAGGGGGTTACCTACGAGCAGTACTTC. The encoded protein is CASSPPGQGVTYEQYF.

J is TRBJ2-5 and V is TRBV2; 7 bases line up with TRBD1. The CDR3 totals 14 residues. J gave up 7 bases and V 6 bases, and 11 bases lay outside the gene matches. In germline, CDR1 is SNHLY, CDR2 FYNNEI. The CDR3 reads CASRGDSSVGTQYF. The CDR3 coding sequence is TGTGCCAGCAGGGGGGACAGTTCTGTGGGGACCCAGTACTTC.

This clonotype was seen repeatedly, ten times or more. The V call is TRBV7-2, the J call TRBJ2-2; no reliable D call. CDR3 length: 14 amino acids. Trimming cost V 4 bases and J 7 bases, with 13 bases left between them. Germline-derived CDR1 and CDR2 are SGHTA and FQGNSA. CDR3 in amino acids: CASSSHTLNGELFF. The CDR3, as DNA: TGTGCCAGCAGCTCACACACCCTGAACGGGGAGCTGTTTTTT.

The rearrangement links TRBV5-4 to TRBJ2-1; tentatively, D is TRBD2 (6 bases). Germline V gene sequence: CDR1 SGHNT, CDR2 YYREEE (reference sequence). The CDR3 is 14 residues long. V was pared by 2 bases and J by 5 bases, with 11 bases between. The CDR3 loop is CASSFRGGNNEQFF. The CDR3, as DNA: TGTGCCAGCAGCTTTAGGGGCGGGAACAATGAGCAGTTCTTC.

Many counts were recorded for this clonotype. The chain uses TRBV5-1 and TRBJ2-1; 8 bases align to TRBD2. CDR3 length equals 17 residues. Germline CDR1 SGHRS, CDR2 YFSETQ. V lost 0 bases and J lost 7; bases outside the gene matches: 12. This chain's CDR3 is CASSLAGGLGSVNEQFF. CDR3 in DNA: TGCGCCAGCAGCTTGGCCGGGGGACTAGGGAGCGTGAATGAGCAGTTCTTC.

This clonotype was seen ten or more times. The chain recombines TRBV28 with TRBJ1-1; no definite D call. Trimming pared 3 bases from V and 5 bases from J, leaving 13 bases between. The germline V gene encodes CDR1 MDHEN and CDR2 SYDVKM. There are 14 residues in the CDR3. The CDR3 sequence is CASSLSKSGTEAFF. The CDR3 DNA reads TGTGCCAGCAGTTTGAGCAAGTCGGGTACTGAAGCTTTCTTT.

As regards this clonotype: This likely came from a read error, as a far larger clone is one base away. V gene TRBV7-6 combines with J gene TRBJ2-2; 8 bases agree with TRBD1. CDR3 size: 16 residues. CDR1 SGHVS and CDR2 FNYEAQ come from the germline V gene. The CDR3 DNA is TGTGCCAGCAGCCCGCTGGGACAGGCAAACACCGGGGTGCTGTTTTTT. Its protein is CASSPLGQANTGVLFF.

In its sample, this clonotype was seen many times. The V call is TRBV11-2, the J call TRBJ2-7; D is uncertain. V was clipped by 1 base and J by 7 bases, with 5 bases between them. The CDR3 is 11 residues long. The germline V gene has CDR1 SGHAT and CDR2 FQNNGV. This CDR3 is CASSLVFEQYF. CDR3 bases: TGTGCCAGCAGCTTAGTATTTGAGCAGTACTTC.

This clonotype was observed many times. The V and J genes are TRBV6-1 and TRBJ2-1, with D possibly being TRBD2 (6 bases). CDR1 and CDR2 from the germline V gene are MNHNS and SASEGT. V dropped 1 base and J dropped 14 bases, with 15 bases sitting between them. There are 13 residues in the CDR3. The DNA of the CDR3 is TGTGCCAGCAGTGAAGGCAGTGGAGGGTCCGAGTTCTTC. Its protein is CASSEGSGGSEFF.